The 18 T cell receptor beta chains in this list originate from one sample, sequenced in a study of technical replicates of blood from a few donors. Only in-frame clones appear in the TCRdb table, and some are missing; sequencing was by immunoSEQ multiplex PCR. The table records 79,000 or so clones, 85% to 95% of them present only once. Input material: T cells isolated from PBMCs. The receptors derive from a human donor in good health.

J is TRBJ1-1 and V is TRBV19; 7 bases are shared with TRBD1. V lost 5 bases to trimming and J lost 1 base; unmatched junction nucleotides: 7. Germline assignment: CDR1 LNHDA and CDR2 SQIVND (reference sequence). The length of the CDR3 is 15 residues. CDR3 protein: CASSRRDRSNTEAFF. The CDR3, as DNA: TGTGCCAGTAGTCGTAGGGACAGATCGAACACTGAAGCTTTCTTT.

The gene calls are TRBV27 and TRBJ1-2; TRBD1 aligns across 9 bases. The CDR3 totals 15 residues. CDR1 and CDR2 from the germline V gene are MNHEY and SMNVEV (reference sequence). V lost 5 bases, J lost 5 bases, and 9 bases stayed unmatched. The CDR3 reads CASSQRDRVLYGYTF. The CDR3 DNA sequence: TGTGCCAGCAGTCAGAGGGACAGGGTTTTATATGGCTACACCTTC.

The rearrangement joins TRBV10-1 to TRBJ2-3, with D possibly TRBD2 on 5 matching bases. Trimming pared 5 bases from V and 1 base from J, leaving 10 bases between. CDR1 and CDR2 (germline): WNHNN, SYGVQD (reference sequence). The CDR3 extends over 14 amino acids. CDR3 amino acids: CASSTRSGTDTQYF. Written as DNA, the CDR3 is TGCGCCAGCAGTACTAGATCCGGCACAGATACGCAGTATTTT.

The chain couples TRBV7-2 to TRBJ1-1; D gene unclear. The CDR3 extends over 14 amino acids. With 1 base removed from V and 1 base from J, the gap between germline ends came to 7 bases. Per the germline V gene, CDR1 is SGHTA and CDR2 is FQGNSA. This chain's CDR3 is CASSLVLRNTEAFF. The CDR3 DNA sequence: TGTGCCAGCAGCTTAGTTCTCAGGAACACTGAAGCTTTCTTT.

The chain joins TRBV25-1 to TRBJ1-3, with a possible D match to TRBD1 (6 bases). The ends were cut back, 4 bases at V and 4 bases at J, with 14 bases in the middle. Germline V gene lookup returns CDR1 MGHDK and CDR2 SYGVNS. The CDR3 spans 15 residues. CDR3 nucleotide sequence: TGTGCCAGCAGTGGAGTGTACAGGGCCGGAAACACCATATATTTT. As protein: CASSGVYRAGNTIYF.

The rearrangement links TRBV28 to TRBJ1-2, with D unclear. Germline V lookup: CDR1 MDHEN, CDR2 SYDVKM. Trimming removed 5 bases at V and 4 bases at J, with 8 bases between. The CDR3 runs 12 residues. The CDR3 nucleotides are TGTGCCAGCAGTAGGGAGTTCTATGGCTACACCTTC. This encodes CASSREFYGYTF.

This chain joins TRBV10-3 and TRBJ1-4; TRBD1 agrees at 9 bases. In germline, CDR1 is ENHRY, CDR2 SYGVKD. Trimming took 2 bases from V and 5 from J; bases not matched to a gene: 0. There are 14 residues in the CDR3. The CDR3 coding sequence is TGTGCCATCAGTGAGGGGACAGGGAATGAAAAACTGTTTTTT. Translated: CAISEGTGNEKLFF.

CDR3 nucleotide sequence: TGTGCCAGTACCCCCGCAACATTTAACTATGGCTACACCTTC. Its protein product is CASTPATFNYGYTF. The V call is TRBV19, the J call TRBJ1-2; the D is unclear. The CDR3 is 14 residues long. The germline gives CDR1 LNHDA, CDR2 SQIVND (reference sequence). The V gene lost 7 bases and the J gene lost 1 base, with 13 bases spanning the gap. Complete variable domain (other parts from reference TRBV19 and TRBJ1-2): DGGITQSPKYLFRKEGQNVTLSCEQNLNHDAMYWYRQDPGQGLRLIYYSQIVNDFQKGDIAEGYSVSREKKESFPLTVTSAQKNPTAFYLCASTPATFNYGYTFGSGTRLTVV.

This clone came up a few times. This sequence joins TRBV19 and TRBJ1-1, with D possibly TRBD1 on 5 matching bases. From germline, CDR1 is LNHDA and CDR2 SQIVND (reference sequence). This CDR3 contains 15 residues. Trimming stripped 1 base from V and 0 bases from J, with 9 bases between. The CDR3 DNA reads TGTGCCAGTAGTATAGGGGGCAGCCTGAACACTGAAGCTTTCTTT. Its protein is CASSIGGSLNTEAFF.

The chain recombines TRBV11-3 with TRBJ2-7; perhaps TRBD2 as D (7 bases). Between the trimmed V and J ends, which lost 0 bases and 1 base, there was a span of 16 bases. The length of the CDR3 is 17 residues. Germline values: CDR1 SGHNT, CDR2 YENEEA. CDR3 loop: CASSLERGGTGSYEQYF. DNA of the CDR3: TGTGCCAGCAGCTTAGAGAGGGGGGGGACCGGTTCCTACGAGCAGTACTTC. Based on the CDR3 plus reference TRBV11-3 and TRBJ2-7, the full variable domain is EAGVVQSPRYKIIEKKQPVAFWCNPISGHNTLYWYLQNLGQGPELLIRYENEEAVDDSQLPKDRFSAERLKGVDSTLKIQPAELGDSAVYLCASSLERGGTGSYEQYFGPGTRLTVT.

The chain couples TRBV9 to TRBJ2-5, with D possibly matching TRBD2 (6 bases). Between the trimmed V and J ends, which lost 0 bases and 3 bases, there was a span of 15 bases. The CDR3 totals 16 residues. CDR1 and CDR2 (germline): SGDLS, YYNGEE. CDR3 in DNA: TGTGCCAGCAGCGTAGTACGGGGGAGGATCGAAGAGACCCAGTACTTC. This encodes CASSVVRGRIEETQYF.

The rearrangement uses TRBV11-2 and TRBJ1-5; tentatively, D is TRBD1 (6 bases). Germline V gene lookup returns CDR1 SGHAT and CDR2 FQNNGV. Trimming removed 3 bases at V and 9 bases at J, with 15 bases between. The CDR3 consists of 14 residues. In nucleotides, the CDR3 is TGTGCCAGCAGCTTCACAGGGAAAGGTTGGCCCCAGCATTTT. This translates into CASSFTGKGWPQHF.

In regard to this clone: Germline is not matched at one junction end, which may reflect a read error. The chain links TRBV5-4 to TRBJ2-7; 9 positions agree with TRBD2. The CDR3 totals 16 residues. The germline V gene encodes CDR1 SGHNT and CDR2 YYREEE (reference sequence). CDR3 amino acids: CANSLPGTSSSYEQYF. CDR3 bases: TGTGCCAACAGCTTGCCCGGGACTAGCTCTTCCTACGAGCAGTACTTC.

V is TRBV6-1 and J is TRBJ2-1; a possible D gene is TRBD2 (7 bases). The V gene's germline CDR1 is MNHNS and CDR2 SASEGT. This CDR3 is 13 amino acids long. Trimming cost V 7 bases and J 7 bases, with 14 bases left between them. CDR3 bases: TGTGCCAGCACCGAAGGGGGGGTGAATGAGCAGTTCTTC. It yields the protein CASTEGGVNEQFF.

The chain is built from TRBV28 and TRBJ1-4, with D tentatively TRBD1 (6 bases). Trimming stripped 8 bases from V and 2 bases from J, with 9 bases between. CDR3 length equals 13 residues. Germline values: CDR1 MDHEN, CDR2 SYDVKM. CDR3 bases: TGTGCCAGCTACAGGGTTACTAATGAAAAACTGTTTTTT. Protein product: CASYRVTNEKLFF.

The V and J genes are TRBV6-5 and TRBJ2-7; D may be TRBD1 (6 bases). V lost 6 bases and J 6 bases, leaving 15 bases between the germline ends. This CDR3 is built from 13 residues. In germline, CDR1 is MNHEY, CDR2 SVGAGI. CDR3 nucleotides: TGTGCCAGCAGCGGGAACAGGGAAACCGAGCAGTACTTC. It encodes CASSGNRETEQYF.

The chain carries TRBV6-5 and TRBJ1-2; 10 bases align to TRBD1. J gave up 8 bases and V 8 bases, and 8 bases lay outside the gene matches. The germline gives CDR1 MNHEY, CDR2 SVGAGI. The CDR3 is 13 amino acids. The chain's CDR3 is CASQDRGLGGYTF. CDR3 in DNA: TGTGCCAGCCAAGACAGGGGGCTAGGAGGCTACACCTTC.

The chain links TRBV5-4 to TRBJ2-2; TRBD1 aligns across 7 bases. CDR1 SGHNT and CDR2 YYREEE come from the germline V gene (reference sequence). With 4 bases clipped from V and 0 bases from J, the junction kept 6 bases outside the gene matches. CDR3 size: 16 residues. As DNA, the CDR3 is TGTGCCAGCAGCCCCCAAGACAGGGCGAACACCGGGGAGCTGTTTTTT. It encodes CASSPQDRANTGELFF.